This T cell receptor beta chain was obtained from a study of beta chain features in type 1 diabetes. Study in general: Across the samples, around 110,000,000 sorted cells were examined in total. General study findings and limits: Moderately but significantly shorter TCRB CDR3s were found in Type 1 diabetes patients in all four CD4+ subsets. Across patients, naive, central memory and Treg TCRB repertoires exhibited apparently greater similarity than was observed across healthy donors.

Researchers reported sorting CD4+ naive, central memory, regulatory and stem cell-like memory cells via CD45RO/CCR7/CD25/CD127/CD95/CD27. This clone was seen a few times. What it binds is unknown. The V end lost 1 base, the J end lost 6 bases, and 7 bases lay between the germline ends. The length of the CDR3 is 13 residues. The germline V gene encodes CDR1 GTSNPN and CDR2 SVGIG (reference sequence). Since all of the isolated RNA was reverse transcribed, expressed TCRB transcripts were what got sequenced. Profiled with immunoSEQ multiplex PCR; TCRdb holds only in-frame clones, not every one. The data hold 240,000 or so clones, with less than 35% observed a single time.

The gene calls are TRBV30 and TRBJ1-6, with TRBD1 as a possible D gene (6 bases). The material sequenced was central memory CD4+ T cells from blood. The receptor was isolated from a man in his thirties or forties in good health. Here the CDR3 reads CAWSGGPNSPLHF. The CDR3, as DNA: TGTGCCTGGAGTGGGGGGCCTAATTCACCCCTCCACTTT.